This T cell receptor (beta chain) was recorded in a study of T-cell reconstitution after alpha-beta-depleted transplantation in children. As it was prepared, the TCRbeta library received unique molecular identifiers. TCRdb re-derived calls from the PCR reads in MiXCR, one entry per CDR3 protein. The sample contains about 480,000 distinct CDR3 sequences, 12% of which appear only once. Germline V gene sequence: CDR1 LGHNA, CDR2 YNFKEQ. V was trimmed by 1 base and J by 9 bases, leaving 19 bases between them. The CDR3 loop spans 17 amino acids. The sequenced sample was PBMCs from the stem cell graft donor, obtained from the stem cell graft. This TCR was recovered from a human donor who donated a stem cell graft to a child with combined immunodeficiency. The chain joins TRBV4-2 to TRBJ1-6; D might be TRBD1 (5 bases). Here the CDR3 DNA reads TGTGCCAGCAGCCAAGGTCATCCCGGGGGGGATAGTTCACCCCTCCACTTT. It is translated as CASSQGHPGGDSSPLHF.